This passage covers 17 T cell receptor beta chains from one sample sequenced in a study of cytomegalovirus exposure and HLA in healthy donors. Primers: 60 Vbeta forward and 13 Jbeta reverse. Only in-frame clones appear in the TCRdb table, and some are missing; sequencing was by immunoSEQ multiplex PCR. Among approximately 54,000 clones, 82% were seen once, and the ten largest hold approximately 2.8%. The source material was PBMCs. Receptors originate from a woman aged 18-29 years in good health and CMV-seronegative.

CDR3: CASSFDRNYGYTF. CDR3 in DNA: TGTGCCAGCAGCTTCGACAGAAACTATGGCTACACCTTC. This sequence joins TRBV7-9 and TRBJ1-2; tentative D call: TRBD1 (5 bases). V was pared by 3 bases and J by 2 bases, with 7 bases between. This CDR3 has 13 amino acids. Germline loops: CDR1 SEHNR, CDR2 FQNEAQ (reference sequence).

The rearrangement joins TRBV28 to TRBJ2-7, with 10 bases aligning to TRBD2. CDR3 length: 12 residues. With 7 bases clipped from V and 7 bases from J, the junction kept 4 bases outside the gene matches. Germline V gene data show CDR1 as MDHEN and CDR2 as SYDVKM. This chain's CDR3 is CASTSGRDEQYF. Written as DNA, the CDR3 is TGTGCCAGCACCAGCGGGAGGGATGAGCAGTACTTC. Looking up the rest from reference TRBV28 and TRBJ2-7 gives the full variable domain: DVKVTQSSRYLVKRTGEKVFLECVQDMDHENMFWYRQDPGLGLRLIYFSYDVKMKEKGDIPEGYSVSREKKERFSLILESASTNQTSMYLCASTSGRDEQYFGPGTRLTVT.

This clone was seen more than once but under ten times. Distinct nucleotide sequences in the sample also encode this CDR3. The V call is TRBV27, the J call TRBJ1-2, with D maybe TRBD1 (5 bases). This CDR3 spans 14 amino acids. Between the trimmed V and J ends, which lost 4 bases and 4 bases, there was a span of 13 bases. Germline-derived CDR1 and CDR2 are MNHEY and SMNVEV (reference sequence). The DNA for the CDR3 is TGTGCCAGCAGTTCCCCGGGGAGGGGCTATGGCTACACCTTC. The encoded protein is CASSSPGRGYGYTF.

This clone was detected only a few times. For the CDR3, the DNA is TGTGCCATCAGCTTCGAGACAGATACGCAGTATTTT. Translating gives CAISFETDTQYF. The V gene is TRBV10-3, the J gene TRBJ2-3; no reliable D call. The CDR3 consists of 12 residues. Germline-derived CDR1 and CDR2 are ENHRY and SYGVKD. The V end lost 6 bases, the J end lost 3 bases, and 7 bases lay between the germline ends.

The chain couples TRBV6-1 to TRBJ2-4; no definite D call. The V and J ends lost 4 bases and 1 base respectively, with 11 bases between them. The CDR3 loop spans 15 amino acids. CDR1 is MNHNS and CDR2 is SASEGT in the germline V gene. CDR3 DNA: TGTGCCAGCAGTGGATCATTTCAGGCCAAAAACATTCAGTACTTC. Amino acid sequence: CASSGSFQAKNIQYF.

The chain carries TRBV6-5 and TRBJ2-1, with TRBD2 matching 10 bases. The length of the CDR3 is 16 residues. Germline-derived CDR1 and CDR2 are MNHEY and SVGAGI. Trimming at V came to 0 bases and at J to 9 bases, leaving 8 bases not matched to a gene. CDR3 sequence (DNA): TGTGCCAGCAGTTACTCTGGGACTAGCGTCTCGAGTGAGCAGTTCTTC. Translation: CASSYSGTSVSSEQFF.

About this clone itself: Its ends do not fully match the called genes, so a read error is possible. The rearrangement links TRBV27 to TRBJ2-2, with TRBD2 as a possible D gene (5 bases). Germline CDR1 is MNHEY and CDR2 is SMNVEV (reference sequence). The CDR3 spans 13 residues. In DNA form, the CDR3 reads TGTGCCAGCAGTTTATCGAACACCGGGGAGCTGTTCTTT. The encoded protein is CASSLSNTGELFF.

This clone showed up just once. The rearrangement links TRBV6-1 to TRBJ2-1; no clear D gene. This CDR3 spans 12 amino acids. V was trimmed by 6 bases and J by 5 bases, leaving 8 bases between them. Germline V CDR1 and CDR2: MNHNS, SASEGT. CDR3 in amino acids: CASRRLDNEQFF. Here the CDR3 DNA reads TGTGCCAGCAGGCGCCTTGACAATGAGCAGTTCTTC.

The chain employs TRBV18 and TRBJ2-7, with 9 bases lining up with TRBD1. J lost 6 bases, V lost 3 bases, and 6 bases had no gene match. The CDR3 loop spans 14 amino acids. CDR1 and CDR2 from the germline V gene are KGHSH and LQKENI. In DNA, the CDR3 is TGTGCCAGCTCACCGTTACAGGGGGCGGGCGAGCAGTACTTC. Protein: CASSPLQGAGEQYF.

V usage is TRBV7-8 and J usage is TRBJ2-2, with D maybe TRBD2 (6 bases). The CDR3 extends over 13 amino acids. Trimming left V 11 bases short and J 2 bases short, with 12 bases between. Germline values: CDR1 SGHVS, CDR2 FQNEAQ. The CDR3 nucleotides are TGTGCCTCCTCGGGGGTAAACACCGGGGAGCTGTTTTTT. Its translation: CASSGVNTGELFF.

The chain combines TRBV5-1 with TRBJ2-2, with a possible D match to TRBD2 (5 bases). V lost 0 bases, J lost 6 bases, and 12 bases lay in between. CDR1 is SGHRS and CDR2 is YFSETQ in the germline V gene. This CDR3 is built from 15 residues. The CDR3: CASSLVGIQAGELFF. The CDR3 DNA sequence: TGCGCCAGCAGCTTGGTCGGGATTCAGGCCGGGGAGCTGTTTTTT.

This chain uses TRBV5-1 with TRBJ1-3; no definite D call. This CDR3 comprises 15 residues. CDR1 SGHRS and CDR2 YFSETQ come from the germline V gene. Trimming took off 0 bases at V and 3 bases at J, with 10 bases between the two ends. CDR3 DNA sequence: TGCGCCAGCAGCTTGGCGGCAGGTCATGGAAACACCATATATTTT. Residues: CASSLAAGHGNTIYF.

This clone was recorded once. V and J are TRBV19 and TRBJ2-7; D may be TRBD1 (6 bases). The CDR3 is made up of 15 amino acids. Between the trimmed V and J ends, which lost 6 bases and 5 bases, there was a span of 20 bases. CDR1 is LNHDA and CDR2 is SQIVND in the germline V gene (reference sequence). CDR3 DNA: TGTGCCAGTAGCATACGCCTACAGGGAGAGGACGAGCAGTACTTC. Its translation is CASSIRLQGEDEQYF.

The V call is TRBV7-3, the J call TRBJ2-1, with 9 bases identical to TRBD2. From germline, CDR1 is SGHTA and CDR2 FQGTGA. V dropped 5 bases and J dropped 10; count of bases not matched to a gene: 6. CDR3 length: 13 residues. This CDR3 reads CASSQLAGVEQFF. DNA for the CDR3: TGTGCCAGCAGCCAACTAGCGGGCGTGGAGCAGTTCTTC. Full variable domain (missing parts from reference TRBV7-3 and TRBJ2-1): GAGVSQTPSNKVTEKGKYVELRCDPISGHTALYWYRQSLGQGPEFLIYFQGTGAADDSGLPNDRFFAVRPEGSVSTLKIQRTERGDSAVYLCASSQLAGVEQFFGPGTRLTVL.

The CDR3 DNA follows: TGTGCCAGCGGCGAGCGGAGTCACAATGAGCAGTTCTTC. It is translated as CASGERSHNEQFF. The chain links TRBV7-3 to TRBJ2-1; tentative D call: TRBD2 (5 bases). Germline V CDR1 and CDR2: SGHTA, FQGTGA. Trimming took off 8 bases at V and 5 bases at J, with 13 bases between the two ends. This CDR3 contains 13 residues.

CDR3 in DNA: TGTGCCAGCTCACCCGGACAGGGAGGGGCTAATGAAAAACTGTTTTTT. This sequence encodes CASSPGQGGANEKLFF. The genes are TRBV18 and TRBJ1-4; 8 nucleotides align to TRBD1. From germline, CDR1 is KGHSH and CDR2 LQKENI. The CDR3 is made up of 16 amino acids. After removal of 3 bases from V and 3 bases from J, the junction contained 6 bases not matched to a gene.

Regarding this clone: At one end, the junction sequence differs from germline, possibly due to a read error. The J gene is TRBJ2-6, the V gene TRBV5-6; D is perhaps TRBD1 (5 bases). The CDR3 consists of 12 residues. The germline gives CDR1 SGHDT, CDR2 YYEEEE. The CDR3 nucleotides are TGTGCCAGCAGAGCTGGGGCCAACGGCCTGACTTTC. Its protein product is CASRAGANGLTF.